This TCR beta chain comes out of a study of beta chain features in type 1 diabetes (dated by TCRdb to about 2018). In terms of the full investigation: Mean age, gender distribution, total cell number and subset yield did not differ between patients and healthy donors. A total of just under 110,000,000 sorted cells were examined across all samples, and RNA yield correlated strongly with the number of cells per subset. In the study, TCRB repertoires of sorted circulating CD4+ T cell subsets from recently diagnosed type 1 diabetes patients were compared with those of matched healthy donors. Whereas all 28 donors provided naive and central memory subsets, regulatory and stem cell-like memory subsets were isolated from just 8 patients and about eight healthy donors. What the research found in general, with its limitations: Naive, central memory and regulatory TCRB repertoires appeared to be more alike among patients than among healthy donors. Because the HLA sub-analyses included only small numbers of individuals, any influence of HLA type on TCRB rearrangement was left unresolved. Sequencing cDNA rather than genomic DNA could over-represent highly expressing activated cells, although activation and CD3 levels did not differ between groups. At VDJ recombination sites, patients with type 1 diabetes made fewer insertions and deleted more nucleotides, a pattern implying thymic rearrangement abnormalities. Shorter templates might be favored by PCR, yet because patient and control samples were amplified and corrected together, any such skew would affect both groups equally. Type 1 diabetes patients showed a moderate but significant shortening of TCRB CDR3 length in all four CD4+ subsets.

This clone was observed once. There is no known antigen for this receptor. Per-base qualities were not stored, and no clone one base away is much larger. The entire isolated RNA was reverse transcribed using the High Capacity cDNA Reverse Transcription Kit, and thus expressed TCRB transcripts were sequenced. Naive, central memory and regulatory T cell samples underwent deep immunoSEQ sequencing, averaging around 4 million total reads per sample. Sorted cells were lysed in RLT buffer and RNA was extracted with DNase-treated RNeasy Micro or Mini kits, depending on cell number. To prevent cross-contamination, each cell subset was processed individually, whereas patient and healthy donor samples were processed jointly. The immunoSEQ multiplex PCR was used to amplify TCRB sequences from cDNA, generating 87-bp fragments that spanned the CDR3 region. Sequencing of the amplicons was done on the Illumina HiSeq platform. Per the original workflow: Synthetic template baselines were used to correct PCR bias computationally, reads within Hamming distance 2 were collapsed, and singletons that could not be merged were discarded. Reads were aligned to IMGT to assign V, D and J genes, CDR3 length, and insertions or deletions at six rearrangement sites. Within each subset, clonotype counts were normalized to sorted cell number, after which true diversity and Gini coefficients were computed with the tcR R package. The overlap coefficient, calculated on TCRB nucleotide sequences, was used to measure repertoire sharing. Out-of-frame TCRB sequences from naive cells were analyzed to stand in for the pre-selection repertoire. What TCRdb holds here is the immuneACCESS table cut down to in-frame rearrangements. Part of the clones is not present; checked against another copy, under half of the missing clones reflect an unresolved V gene, and the others are unexplained. D and trimming come from the DNA, and the V and J calls and clone size come from that table. The sample table records hundreds of thousands of clones; roughly 13% of these occur just once. The top ten clonotypes cover around 0.015% of the sample.

Each donor gave one peripheral blood draw, averaging about 100 mL, which was collected into heparinised tubes. A BD FACSAria II and a panel including CD45RO, CCR7, CD25, CD127, CD95 and CD27 were used to sort naive, central memory, regulatory and stem cell-like memory CD4+ T cells. Every sorted population had a purity above 95%. PBMCs were separated immediately by Lymphoprep density gradient centrifugation and were stained directly, without being cultured. Samples were stained and sorted in pairs, with one healthy donor and one patient per experiment, so that batch effects were minimized. Sequencing was carried out using naive CD4+ T cells from blood. The cell subset or site tag for this specimen amounts to: true naive CD4+ T cells. The sequence derives from a man in his late teens or twenties in good health.

The sequence in DNA is TGCGCCAGCAGCTTGCATCAGGGTGCAACTAATGAAAAACTGTTTTTT. It codes for CASSLHQGATNEKLFF. Rearrangement joined TRBV5-1 to TRBJ1-4; TRBD1 is a weak D gene call, 5 bases matching. The CDR3 covers 16 residues, taking in both the cysteine and the phenylalanine. This entry keeps only the CDR3 DNA: 48 bases, framed from base 1. Sequences SGHRS (CDR1) and YFSETQ (CDR2) are obtained from the germline V gene. Between the V and J ends, shortened by 1 base and 0 bases respectively, the junction contains 10 bases.